One and the same sample provided the 21 T cell receptor beta chains below, sequenced in a study of blood T cell repertoires in COVID-19. Using immunoSEQ multiplex PCR, the repertoire was profiled, and TCRdb retains in-frame clones only, with some absent. This sample carries around 100,000 clones, about 90% of them seen once, and the ten largest clones take approximately 7%. The sequenced material came from peripheral blood. All receptors come from a young man in a cohort sampled during active COVID-19.

V is TRBV2 and J is TRBJ2-3; TRBD1 agrees at 8 bases. The CDR3 contains 13 residues. In germline, CDR1 is SNHLY, CDR2 FYNNEI. With V trimmed by 6 bases and J by 9 bases, 8 bases remained unmatched. The CDR3 loop reads CASSRGLIGTQYF. CDR3 bases: TGTGCCAGCAGCAGGGGGCTTATAGGAACGCAGTATTTT.

This chain connects TRBV30 to TRBJ1-1; 7 bases match TRBD1. The trim removed 2 bases at V and 3 bases at J, leaving 3 bases unmatched. This CDR3 has 13 residues. CDR1 is GTSNPN and CDR2 is SVGIG in the germline V gene (reference sequence). The CDR3 region is CAWSTDRDTEAFF. CDR3 coding DNA: TGTGCCTGGAGTACAGACAGGGACACTGAAGCTTTCTTT.

The chain is built from TRBV6-5 and TRBJ1-5, with a weak D call TRBD1 (5 bases). The CDR3 has 15 amino acids. Germline V gene sequence: CDR1 MNHEY, CDR2 SVGAGI. Between the trimmed V and J ends, which lost 2 bases and 6 bases, there was a span of 14 bases. The CDR3 loop reads CASSYAFDGGQPQHF. The CDR3 region has the DNA TGTGCCAGCAGTTACGCGTTCGACGGGGGTCAGCCCCAGCATTTT.

This clone was detected only a few times. This chain links TRBV27 with TRBJ1-6, with D uncertain. This CDR3 is built from 19 residues. In germline, CDR1 is MNHEY, CDR2 SMNVEV (reference sequence). The germline V and J ends were trimmed by 6 bases and 2 bases, with 23 bases remaining between them. CDR3 nucleotides: TGTGCCAGCAGCTTGAAACCTCTGTCCGGAGGAACCTATAATTCACCCCTCCACTTT. This gives the protein CASSLKPLSGGTYNSPLHF.

The V gene is TRBV7-6, the J gene TRBJ2-5; TRBD1 matches 8 bases. The CDR3 is 18 residues long. Losses at the gene ends were 1 base for V and 1 base for J; bases not matched to a gene: 11. CDR1 and CDR2 from the germline V gene are SGHVS and FNYEAQ. For the CDR3, the DNA is TGTGCCAGCAGCTTAGACCCGGACAGGGCTTACCCCCAAGAGACCCAGTACTTC. Encoded protein: CASSLDPDRAYPQETQYF.

J is TRBJ1-6 and V is TRBV5-1, with TRBD1 matching over 7 bases. Germline V lookup: CDR1 SGHRS, CDR2 YFSETQ. Trimming cost V 2 bases and J 7 bases; bases outside gene matches: 6. This CDR3 has 15 amino acids. The DNA for the CDR3 is TGCGCCAGCAGCTTAGGAACAGGGGTCAATTCACCCCTCCACTTT. Its translation is CASSLGTGVNSPLHF.

The chain employs TRBV9 and TRBJ2-1; 8 bases are a match to TRBD2. This CDR3 region has 15 residues. Per the germline V gene, CDR1 is SGDLS and CDR2 is YYNGEE. Unmatched junction bases numbered 13, after V lost 7 bases and J lost 7 bases. The CDR3 spells CASSSFAGGGNEQFF. CDR3 bases: TGTGCCAGCTCAAGTTTTGCGGGGGGCGGGAATGAGCAGTTCTTC.

This clone was counted between two and nine times. This rearrangement joins TRBV7-8 to TRBJ1-3; weak D call: TRBD1 (6 bases). Trimming took 3 bases from V and 0 from J, leaving 15 bases between them. Germline lookup yields CDR1 SGHVS and CDR2 FQNEAQ. This CDR3 has 17 residues. DNA of the CDR3: TGTGCCAGCAGCTTCTGGTGGAGACAGGTCTCTGGAAACACCATATATTTT. This encodes CASSFWWRQVSGNTIYF.

J is TRBJ2-7 and V is TRBV24-1, with D perhaps matching TRBD1 (6 bases). V lost 5 bases to trimming and J lost 2 bases, with 15 bases between them. The CDR3 contains 15 residues. The germline V gene has CDR1 KGHDR and CDR2 SFDVKD. The CDR3 protein is CATSVSGAPPYEQYF. Here the CDR3 DNA reads TGTGCCACCAGTGTATCAGGGGCCCCCCCCTACGAGCAGTACTTC.

On this clone: The junction departs from the called germline gene at one end, perhaps through a read error. The chain combines TRBV6-5 with TRBJ2-2, with 7 positions matching TRBD1. The germline V gene has CDR1 MNHEY and CDR2 SVGAGI. The CDR3 has 15 amino acids. The CDR3 DNA sequence: TGTGCCAGCAGTTCCCGGGACAGAGAACACCGGGGAGCTGTTTTT. It yields the protein CASSSRDREHRGAVF.

The rearrangement uses TRBV11-1 and TRBJ2-1; possible D gene TRBD1, 6 bases. The CDR3 spans 16 residues. Trimming shortened V by 5 bases and J by 3 bases, and 17 bases separated the two germline ends. From germline, CDR1 is SGHAT and CDR2 FQDESV (reference sequence). CDR3 sequence: CASSRARDKHYNEQFF. The CDR3 bases are TGTGCCAGCAGCCGCGCCCGGGACAAGCACTACAATGAGCAGTTCTTC.

The gene calls are TRBV5-1 and TRBJ2-2, with a tentative D call TRBD2 (7 bases). The CDR3 is made up of 17 amino acids. From germline, CDR1 is SGHRS and CDR2 YFSETQ. V was pared by 0 bases and J by 4 bases, with 16 bases between. Here the CDR3 reads CASSLGGGGPSTGELFF. The DNA for the CDR3 is TGCGCCAGCAGCTTGGGGGGCGGGGGCCCGAGCACCGGGGAGCTGTTTTTT.

This chain links TRBV28 with TRBJ2-7; tentatively, D is TRBD1 (5 bases). This CDR3 has 13 amino acids. Looked up from germline, CDR1 is MDHEN and CDR2 is SYDVKM. Trimming shortened V by 3 bases and J by 0 bases, and 6 bases separated the two germline ends. CDR3: CASSFDSSYEQYF. For the CDR3, the DNA is TGTGCCAGCAGTTTTGACAGCTCCTACGAGCAGTACTTC. Looking up the rest from reference TRBV28 and TRBJ2-7 gives the full variable domain: DVKVTQSSRYLVKRTGEKVFLECVQDMDHENMFWYRQDPGLGLRLIYFSYDVKMKEKGDIPEGYSVSREKKERFSLILESASTNQTSMYLCASSFDSSYEQYFGPGTRLTVT.

This clone has more than one count but fewer than ten. The J gene is TRBJ1-3, the V gene TRBV5-6; D gene ambiguous. The CDR3 runs 13 residues. V dropped 0 bases and J dropped 4 bases, with 5 bases sitting between them. From germline, CDR1 is SGHDT and CDR2 YYEEEE. This chain's CDR3 is CASSLGPGNTIYF. CDR3 sequence (DNA): TGTGCCAGCAGCTTGGGTCCGGGAAACACCATATATTTT.

This rearrangement joins TRBV3-1 (or the pseudogene TRBV3-2) to TRBJ1-5, with D perhaps matching TRBD1 (5 bases). The V gene lost 1 base and the J gene lost 7 bases, with 14 bases spanning the gap. Germline loops: CDR1 LGHDT, CDR2 YNNKEL (reference sequence). The CDR3 is made up of 15 amino acids. CDR3 bases: TGTGCCAGCAGCCAAGGAGTGCAGGGATGGCAGCCCCAGCATTTT. Translation gives CASSQGVQGWQPQHF.

The gene calls are TRBV3-1 (or the pseudogene TRBV3-2) and TRBJ1-6; D may be TRBD1 (5 bases). Germline loops: CDR1 LGHDT, CDR2 YNNKEL (reference sequence). This CDR3 has 13 residues. Trimming removed 2 bases from V and 6 bases from J, with 5 bases in between. CDR3 loop: CASSQQGNSPLHF. CDR3 sequence (DNA): TGTGCCAGCAGCCAACAGGGTAATTCACCCCTCCACTTT.

J is TRBJ1-1 and V is TRBV6-6, with a possible D match to TRBD1 (5 bases). This CDR3 comprises 13 residues. The V end was cut by 0 bases, the J end by 7 bases, with 9 bases between. The germline V gene encodes CDR1 MNHNY and CDR2 SVGAGI (reference sequence). CDR3 coding DNA: TGTGCCAGCAGTTACTCCACAGGCCTTGAAGCTTTCTTT. It is translated as CASSYSTGLEAFF.

The chain links TRBV15 to TRBJ2-3; D remains unclear. Trimming left V 0 bases short and J 4 bases short, with 5 bases between. Germline V lookup: CDR1 LNHNV, CDR2 YYDKDF (reference sequence). This CDR3 region has 13 residues. Here the CDR3 reads CATSRDRADTQYF. CDR3 DNA: TGTGCCACCAGCAGAGATCGGGCAGATACGCAGTATTTT.

The V gene is TRBV28, the J gene TRBJ2-5, with 7 bases aligning to TRBD2. Trimming removed 8 bases from V and 5 bases from J; junction bases left unmatched: 8. The CDR3 extends over 13 amino acids. Germline V gene sequence: CDR1 MDHEN, CDR2 SYDVKM. CDR3 DNA: TGTGCCAGCTGTCCGGGGGGTGCGGAGACCCAGTACTTC. Encoded protein: CASCPGGAETQYF.

The J gene is TRBJ1-4, the V gene TRBV29-1, with TRBD1 matching 7 bases. CDR3 length equals 14 residues. Germline CDR1 is SQVTM and CDR2 is ANQGSEA. The J segment lost 5 bases and the V segment lost 4 bases, leaving 7 bases of the junction unmatched. The CDR3 DNA reads TGCAGCGTTGGTTCAGGGACAGTCAATGAAAAACTGTTTTTT. Its translation: CSVGSGTVNEKLFF.

This clone was counted once. The chain combines TRBV3-1 (or the pseudogene TRBV3-2) with TRBJ1-5; 10 nucleotides align to TRBD1. Germline V gene data show CDR1 as LGHDT and CDR2 as YNNKEL (reference sequence). V lost 5 bases to trimming and J lost 7 bases; unmatched junction nucleotides: 5. This CDR3 has 14 amino acids. The CDR3 nucleotides are TGTGCCAGCAGCTCCGGGACAGGGGAACAGCCCCAGCATTTT. This sequence encodes CASSSGTGEQPQHF.